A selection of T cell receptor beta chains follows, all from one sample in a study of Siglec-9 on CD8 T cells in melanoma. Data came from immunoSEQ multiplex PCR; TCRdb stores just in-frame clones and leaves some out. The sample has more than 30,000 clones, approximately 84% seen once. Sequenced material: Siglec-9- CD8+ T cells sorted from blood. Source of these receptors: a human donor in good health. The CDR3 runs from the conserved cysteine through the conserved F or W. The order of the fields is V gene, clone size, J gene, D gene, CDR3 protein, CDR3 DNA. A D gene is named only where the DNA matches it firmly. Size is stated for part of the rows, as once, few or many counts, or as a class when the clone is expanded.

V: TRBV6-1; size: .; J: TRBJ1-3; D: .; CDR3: CASSELIRAGNTIYF; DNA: TGTGCCAGCAGTGAATTAATTCGAGCGGGGAACACCATATATTTT
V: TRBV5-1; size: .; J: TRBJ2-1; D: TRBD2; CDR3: CASSGTSGDSPVIDNEQFF; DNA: TGCGCCAGCAGCGGGACTAGCGGGGATTCCCCTGTGATCGACAATGAGCAGTTCTTC
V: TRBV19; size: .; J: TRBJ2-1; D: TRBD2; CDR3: CASSIIAGASYNEQFF; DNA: TGTGCCAGTAGTATAATAGCGGGGGCCTCCTACAATGAGCAGTTCTTC
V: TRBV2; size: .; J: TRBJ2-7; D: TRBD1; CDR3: CASSEDRGYEQYF; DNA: TGTGCCAGCAGTGAAGACAGGGGCTACGAGCAGTACTTC
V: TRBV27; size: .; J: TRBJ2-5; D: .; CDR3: CASSFIGGESSYQETQYF; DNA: TGTGCCAGCAGTTTCATCGGCGGCGAGTCTTCGTACCAAGAGACCCAGTACTTC
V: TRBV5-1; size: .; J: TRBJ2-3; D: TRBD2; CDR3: CASSLLAGVSDTQYF; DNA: TGCGCCAGCAGCTTGCTAGCGGGAGTATCAGATACGCAGTATTTT
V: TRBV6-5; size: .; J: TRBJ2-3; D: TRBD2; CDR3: CASSQLAGTQYF; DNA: TGTGCCAGCAGTCAACTAGCGGGTACGCAGTATTTT
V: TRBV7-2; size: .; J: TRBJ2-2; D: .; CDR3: CASSPISPTGELFF; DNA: TGTGCCAGCAGCCCGATTAGTCCCACCGGGGAGCTGTTTTTT
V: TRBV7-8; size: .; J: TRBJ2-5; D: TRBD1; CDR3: CASSLGTGQRETQYF; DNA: TGTGCCAGCAGCTTAGGGACAGGGCAACGAGAGACCCAGTACTTC
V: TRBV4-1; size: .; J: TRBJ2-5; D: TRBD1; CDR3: CASSQPGTGGTKETQYF; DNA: TGCGCCAGCAGCCAGCCCGGGACAGGAGGAACGAAAGAGACCCAGTACTTC
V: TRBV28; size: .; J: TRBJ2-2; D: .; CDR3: CASSLTGLNTGELFF; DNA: TGTGCCAGCAGTCTGACTGGGCTTAACACCGGGGAGCTGTTTTTT
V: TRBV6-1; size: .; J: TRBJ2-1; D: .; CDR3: CASSLSGEQFF; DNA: TGTGCCAGCAGTTTGTCAGGGGAGCAGTTCTTC
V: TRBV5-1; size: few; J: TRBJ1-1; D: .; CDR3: CASSSLAGTEAFF; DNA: TGCGCCAGCAGTTCCCTAGCGGGCACTGAAGCTTTCTTT
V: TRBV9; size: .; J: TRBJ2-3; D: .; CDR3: CASSVGGGGADTQYF; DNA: TGTGCCAGCAGCGTCGGCGGTGGTGGGGCAGATACGCAGTATTTT
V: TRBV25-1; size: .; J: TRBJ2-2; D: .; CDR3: CASSDGFTDTGELFF; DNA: TGTGCCAGCAGTGACGGTTTTACGGACACCGGGGAGCTGTTTTTT
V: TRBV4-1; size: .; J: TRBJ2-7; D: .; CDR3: CASSHGASYEQYF; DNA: TGCGCCAGCAGCCACGGGGCCTCCTACGAGCAGTACTTC
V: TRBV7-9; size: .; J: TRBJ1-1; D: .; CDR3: CASSVTTSATEAFF; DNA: TGTGCCAGCAGCGTCACAACTTCGGCCACTGAAGCTTTCTTT
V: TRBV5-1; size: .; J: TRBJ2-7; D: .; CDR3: CASRSTGTYEQYF; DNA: TGCGCCAGCAGGTCCACAGGGACCTACGAGCAGTACTTC
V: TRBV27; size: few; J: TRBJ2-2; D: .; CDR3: CASSRHGTGELFF; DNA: TGTGCCAGCAGCCGTCACGGGACCGGGGAGCTGTTTTTT
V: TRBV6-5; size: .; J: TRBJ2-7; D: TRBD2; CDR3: CASSYRLAGVYEQYF; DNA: TGTGCCAGCAGTTACCGGCTAGCGGGAGTCTACGAGCAGTACTTC
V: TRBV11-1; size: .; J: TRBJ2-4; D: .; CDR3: CASSHRVIAKNIQYF; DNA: TGTGCCAGCAGCCACAGGGTTATAGCCAAAAACATTCAGTACTTC
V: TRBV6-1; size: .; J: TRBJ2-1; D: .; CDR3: CASSGLTGYQFF; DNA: TGTGCCAGCAGTGGTCTGACAGGCTACCAGTTCTTC
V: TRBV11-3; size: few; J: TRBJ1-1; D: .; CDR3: CASSFLGPEDTEAFF; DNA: TGTGCCAGCAGCTTTCTTGGCCCGGAGGACACTGAAGCTTTCTTT
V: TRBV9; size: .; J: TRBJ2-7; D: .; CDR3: CASSVALDSLYEQYF; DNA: TGTGCCAGCAGCGTAGCTCTCGACTCACTCTACGAGCAGTACTTC
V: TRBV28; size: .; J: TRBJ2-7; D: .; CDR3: CASSTRGFPYEQYF; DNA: TGTGCCAGCAGTACCAGGGGTTTTCCCTACGAGCAGTACTTC
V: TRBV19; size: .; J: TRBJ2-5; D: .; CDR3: CASSIDIRGAETQYF; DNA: TGTGCCAGTAGTATAGATATCAGGGGAGCGGAGACCCAGTACTTC
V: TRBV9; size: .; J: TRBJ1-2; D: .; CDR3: CASSEGYLYTF; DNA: TGTGCCAGCAGCGAGGGGTATTTATACACCTTC
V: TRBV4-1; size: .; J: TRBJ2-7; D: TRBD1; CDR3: CASSQEDRGIYEQYF; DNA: TGCGCCAGCAGCCAAGAAGACAGGGGGATCTACGAGCAGTACTTC
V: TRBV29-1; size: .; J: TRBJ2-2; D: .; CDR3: CSVEGGGTGELFF; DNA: TGCAGCGTTGAGGGGGGCGGGACCGGGGAGCTGTTTTTT
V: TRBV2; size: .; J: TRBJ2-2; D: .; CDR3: CASISSAGGTGELFF; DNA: TGTGCCAGCATTTCCTCAGCGGGTGGGACCGGGGAGCTGTTTTTT
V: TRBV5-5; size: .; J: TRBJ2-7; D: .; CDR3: CASSLGPQPVEQYF; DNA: TGTGCCAGCAGCTTAGGGCCCCAACCGGTCGAGCAGTACTTC
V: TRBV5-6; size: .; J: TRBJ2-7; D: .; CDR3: CASSWGSYEQYF; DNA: TGTGCCAGCAGTTGGGGTTCCTACGAGCAGTACTTC
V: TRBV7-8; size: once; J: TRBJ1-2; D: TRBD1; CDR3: CASSAGGAYYGYTF; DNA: TGTGCCAGCAGCGCAGGGGGCGCTTACTATGGCTACACCTTC
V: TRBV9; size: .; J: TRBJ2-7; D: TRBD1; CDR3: CASSPGQGAYEQYF; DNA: TGTGCCAGCAGCCCGGGACAGGGGGCCTACGAGCAGTACTTC
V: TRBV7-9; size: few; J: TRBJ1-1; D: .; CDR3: CASSLGLEAFF; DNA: TGTGCCAGCAGCCTCGGACTTGAAGCTTTCTTT
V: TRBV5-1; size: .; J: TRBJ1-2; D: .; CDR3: CASSPDGGVRDGYTF; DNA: TGCGCCAGCAGCCCGGACGGGGGGGTGCGAGATGGCTACACCTTC
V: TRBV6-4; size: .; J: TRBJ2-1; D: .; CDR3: CASSPGFSGDEQFF; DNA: TGTGCCAGCAGCCCTGGTTTTAGCGGCGATGAGCAGTTCTTC
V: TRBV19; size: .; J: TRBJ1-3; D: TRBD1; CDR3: CASSKVGTGGVDTIYF; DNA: TGTGCCAGTAGCAAAGTCGGGACAGGGGGCGTAGACACCATATATTTT
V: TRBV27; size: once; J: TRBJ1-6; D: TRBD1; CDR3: CASSFQGDSPLHF; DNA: TGTGCCAGCAGTTTCCAGGGGGATTCACCCCTCCACTTT
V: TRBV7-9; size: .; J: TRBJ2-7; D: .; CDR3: CASSRGSPWSYEQYF; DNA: TGTGCCAGCAGCCGGGGGAGTCCCTGGTCCTACGAGCAGTACTTC
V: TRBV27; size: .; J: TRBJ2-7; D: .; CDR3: CASSYGPNYEQYF; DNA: TGTGCCAGCAGTTACGGACCCAACTACGAGCAGTACTTC
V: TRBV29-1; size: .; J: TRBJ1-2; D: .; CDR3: CSVIFQGSNYGYTF; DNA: TGCAGCGTTATATTCCAGGGCTCTAACTATGGCTACACCTTC
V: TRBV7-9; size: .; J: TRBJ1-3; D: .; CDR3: CASRGDGSGNTIYF; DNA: TGTGCCAGCCGGGGTGATGGCTCTGGAAACACCATATATTTT
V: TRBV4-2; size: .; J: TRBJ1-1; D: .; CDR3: CASSPSGEGRTEAFF; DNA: TGTGCCAGCAGCCCCAGTGGAGAGGGAAGGACTGAAGCTTTCTTT
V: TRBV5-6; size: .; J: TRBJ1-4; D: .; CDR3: CASSLAGPSAGKLFF; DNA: TGTGCCAGCAGCTTGGCGGGGCCCTCCGCGGGAAAACTGTTTTTT
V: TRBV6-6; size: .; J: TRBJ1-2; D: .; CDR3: CASSLQRFDYGYTF; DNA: TGTGCCAGCAGCCTACAGCGGTTCGATTATGGCTACACCTTC
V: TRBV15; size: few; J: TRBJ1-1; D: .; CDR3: CATSREPYAEAFF; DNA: TGTGCCACCAGCAGAGAGCCGTACGCTGAAGCTTTCTTT
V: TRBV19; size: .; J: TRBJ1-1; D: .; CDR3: CATKDATEAFF; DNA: TGTGCCACTAAAGACGCGACTGAAGCTTTCTTT
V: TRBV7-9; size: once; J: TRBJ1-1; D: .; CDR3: CASSSWESKTEAFF; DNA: TGTGCCAGCAGCTCATGGGAGTCGAAGACTGAAGCTTTCTTT
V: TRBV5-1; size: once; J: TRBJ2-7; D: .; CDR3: CASSLVEGPLEQYF; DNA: TGCGCCAGCAGCTTGGTGGAGGGACCCCTCGAGCAGTACTTC
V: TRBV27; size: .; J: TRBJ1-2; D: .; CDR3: CASSLVGGNGYTF; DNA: TGTGCCAGCAGTTTAGTGGGGGGCAATGGCTACACCTTC
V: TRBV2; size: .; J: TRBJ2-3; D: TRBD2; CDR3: CASSDAGTSLTDTQYF; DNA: TGTGCCAGCAGTGACGCCGGGACTAGCCTCACAGATACGCAGTATTTT
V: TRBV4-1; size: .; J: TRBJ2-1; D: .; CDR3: CASGERGGSYNEQFF; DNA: TGCGCCAGCGGAGAGAGGGGCGGATCCTACAATGAGCAGTTCTTC
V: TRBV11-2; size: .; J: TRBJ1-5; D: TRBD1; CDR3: CASSPTGGGQPQHF; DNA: TGTGCCAGCAGCCCGACAGGGGGCGGTCAGCCCCAGCATTTT
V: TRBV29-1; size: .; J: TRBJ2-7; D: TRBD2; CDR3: CSVVLWGLAESSYEQYF; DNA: TGCAGCGTTGTTTTATGGGGACTAGCGGAAAGTTCCTACGAGCAGTACTTC